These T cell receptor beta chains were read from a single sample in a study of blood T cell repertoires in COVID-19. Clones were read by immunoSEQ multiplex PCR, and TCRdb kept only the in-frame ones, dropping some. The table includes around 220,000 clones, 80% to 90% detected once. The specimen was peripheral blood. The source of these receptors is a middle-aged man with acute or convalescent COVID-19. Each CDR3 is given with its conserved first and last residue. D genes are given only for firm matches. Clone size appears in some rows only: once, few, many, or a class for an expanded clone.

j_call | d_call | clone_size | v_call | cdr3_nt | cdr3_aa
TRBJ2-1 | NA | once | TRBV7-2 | TGTGCCAGCAGCTTAGGGAGGGCAGCTTACAATGAGCAGTTCTTC | CASSLGRAAYNEQFF
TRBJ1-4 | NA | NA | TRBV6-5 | TGTGCCAGCAGTCGACTAGCAACTAATGAAAAACTGTTTTTT | CASSRLATNEKLFF
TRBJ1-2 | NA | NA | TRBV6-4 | TGTGCCAGCAGTGACTCGAGTCTCCGAGGGGGCTACACCTTC | CASSDSSLRGGYTF
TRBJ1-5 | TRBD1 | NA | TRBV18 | TGTGCCAGCTCTCCAGGGGGCCGGGATCAGCCCCAGCATTTT | CASSPGGRDQPQHF
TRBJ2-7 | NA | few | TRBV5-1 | TGCGCCAGCAGTTCTCAGCAGGGCGTCTCCTACGAGCAGTACTTC | CASSSQQGVSYEQYF
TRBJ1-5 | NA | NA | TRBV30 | TGTGCTTTCACACAGTCGCGCAATCAGCCCCAGCATTTT | CAFTQSRNQPQHF
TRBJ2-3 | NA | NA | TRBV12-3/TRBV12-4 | TGTGCCAGCAGCTATTTGGATACGCAGTATTTT | CASSYLDTQYF
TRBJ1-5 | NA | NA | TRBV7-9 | TGTGCCAGCAGCCTCGGGGGAGGCAGCAATCAGCCCCAGCATTTT | CASSLGGGSNQPQHF
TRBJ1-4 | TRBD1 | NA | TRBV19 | TGTGCCAGTAGTATGGGACAGTATAATGAAAAACTGTTTTTT | CASSMGQYNEKLFF
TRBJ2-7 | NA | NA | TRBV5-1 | TGCGCCAGCAGCTTGTTGGGGGGAAAGGCCTACGAGCAGTACTTC | CASSLLGGKAYEQYF
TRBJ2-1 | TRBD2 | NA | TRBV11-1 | TGTGCCAGCAGCTCCGGGACTAGCGGATACAATGAGCAGTTCTTC | CASSSGTSGYNEQFF
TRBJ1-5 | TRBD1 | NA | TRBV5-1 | TGCGCCAGCAGCCAGCGACAGGGCGACCATGGCAATCAGCCCCAGCATTTT | CASSQRQGDHGNQPQHF
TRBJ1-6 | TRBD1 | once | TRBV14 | TGTGCCAGCAGCGTATACACAGGGGTCGGGATTTATAATTCACCCCTCCACTTT | CASSVYTGVGIYNSPLHF
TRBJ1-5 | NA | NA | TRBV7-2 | TGTGCCAGCAGCTCCGGGGTAGATCAGCCCCAGCATTTT | CASSSGVDQPQHF
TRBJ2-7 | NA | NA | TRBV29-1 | TGCAGCCATTCCTCAGGTGCCAACGAGCAGTACTTC | CSHSSGANEQYF
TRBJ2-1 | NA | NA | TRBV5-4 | TGTGCCAGCAGCAAATCAGGGTTCTACAATGAGCAGTTCTTC | CASSKSGFYNEQFF
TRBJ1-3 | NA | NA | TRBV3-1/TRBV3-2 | TGTGCCAGCAGTCCACAGGGACGGAGATCTGGAAACACCATATATTTT | CASSPQGRRSGNTIYF
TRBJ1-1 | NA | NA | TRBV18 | TGTGCCAGCTCGTGGGGCGGCATGAACACTGAAGCTTTCTTT | CASSWGGMNTEAFF
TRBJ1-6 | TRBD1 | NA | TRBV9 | TGTGCCAGCAGCGAGGGGCCGGGACAGGGATTCGGTTCACCCCTCCACTTT | CASSEGPGQGFGSPLHF
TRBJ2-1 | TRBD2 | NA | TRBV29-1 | TGCAGCGTTGAAGGACTAGCGGGGGGCCCCAGCTCCTACAATGAGCAGTTCTTC | CSVEGLAGGPSSYNEQFF
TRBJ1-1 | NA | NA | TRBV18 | TGTGCCAGCTCCTTGAGGGTTGGGCCCCTGACTGAAGCTTTCTTT | CASSLRVGPLTEAFF
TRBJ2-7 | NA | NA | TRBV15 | TGTGCCACCAGCAGAGGGAGGGACCAGCAGTACTTC | CATSRGRDQQYF
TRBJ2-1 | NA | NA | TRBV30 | TGTGCCTGGACCCAAAGGACAGCCTCCTACAATGAGCAGTTCTTC | CAWTQRTASYNEQFF
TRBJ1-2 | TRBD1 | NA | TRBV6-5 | TGTGCCAGCAGTTCAGGACAGGGGTCCTATGGCTACACCTTC | CASSSGQGSYGYTF
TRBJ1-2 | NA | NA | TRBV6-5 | TGTGCCAGCAGGGCCACTAACTATGGCTACACCTTC | CASRATNYGYTF
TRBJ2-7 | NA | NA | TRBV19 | TGTGCCAGTAGACAGAGTACGGAGCAGTACTTC | CASRQSTEQYF
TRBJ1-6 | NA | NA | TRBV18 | TGTGCCAGCTCACCACCCGGACAGTCTAATTCACCCCTCCACTTT | CASSPPGQSNSPLHF
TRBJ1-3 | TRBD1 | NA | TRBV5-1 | TGCGCCAGCAGCTTGTGGACAGGAGTGAGCTCTGGAAACACCATATATTTT | CASSLWTGVSSGNTIYF
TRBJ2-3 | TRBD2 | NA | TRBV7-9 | TGTGCCAGCAGCTCTTCCTCTAGCGGGGGGGCTCCAGATACGCAGTATTTT | CASSSSSSGGAPDTQYF
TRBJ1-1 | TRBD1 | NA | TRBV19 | TGTGCCAGTAGTACTCGGGACAGGGGTTACACTGAAGCTTTCTTT | CASSTRDRGYTEAFF
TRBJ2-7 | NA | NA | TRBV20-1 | TGCAGTGCTGCAACTACCTACGAGCAGTACTTC | CSAATTYEQYF
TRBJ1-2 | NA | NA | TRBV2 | TGTGCCAGCACGTCGGGAACCCACTATGGCTACACCTTC | CASTSGTHYGYTF
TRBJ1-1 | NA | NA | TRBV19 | TGTGCCAGTAGTATATGGGGGCAGCCGAACACTGAAGCTTTCTTT | CASSIWGQPNTEAFF
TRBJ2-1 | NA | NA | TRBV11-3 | TGTGCCAGCAGCCCTAGGGGGGGCCAGATTTTCTCCTACAATGAGCAGTTCTTC | CASSPRGGQIFSYNEQFF
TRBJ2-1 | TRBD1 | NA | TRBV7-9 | TGTGCCAGCAGCGCATCAGGGGGCATCATCTACAATGAGCAGTTCTTC | CASSASGGIIYNEQFF
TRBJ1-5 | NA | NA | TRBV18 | TGTGCCAGCTCACCAGTCGAGGAGAATCAGCCCCAGCATTTT | CASSPVEENQPQHF
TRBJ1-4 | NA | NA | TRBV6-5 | TGTGCCAGCAGGAGGCAGCCGACAACTAATGAAAAACTGTTTTTT | CASRRQPTTNEKLFF
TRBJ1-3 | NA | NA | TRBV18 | TGTGCCAGCTCACCAGATCTACAGGTCTCTGGAAACACCATATATTTT | CASSPDLQVSGNTIYF
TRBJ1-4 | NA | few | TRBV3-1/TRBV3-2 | TGTGCCAGCAGCCAAGAGCTCGGGGAAAAACTGTTTTTT | CASSQELGEKLFF
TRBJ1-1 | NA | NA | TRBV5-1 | TGCGCCAGCAGCTTTTTCATTTCAGTGAACACTGAAGCTTTCTTT | CASSFFISVNTEAFF
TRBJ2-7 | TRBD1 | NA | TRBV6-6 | TGTGCCAGCAGTTACTCACAGGGGGCACGCGAGCAGTACTTC | CASSYSQGAREQYF
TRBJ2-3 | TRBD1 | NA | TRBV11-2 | TGTGCCAGCAGCAGGACAGGGGGAAAAGATACGCAGTATTTT | CASSRTGGKDTQYF
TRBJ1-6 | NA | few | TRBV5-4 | TGTGCCAGCAGCCTTGGAGCCTGGCGTAGGTCACCCCTCCACTTT | CASSLGAWRRSPLHF
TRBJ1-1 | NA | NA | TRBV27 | TGTGCCAGCAGTTTAGACGGTCCTGGGGGCGCTGAAGCTTTCTTT | CASSLDGPGGAEAFF
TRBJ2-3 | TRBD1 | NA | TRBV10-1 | TGCGCCACCAGGACCGGACAGGGTGTAACAGATACGCAGTATTTT | CATRTGQGVTDTQYF
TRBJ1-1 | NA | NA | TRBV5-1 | TGCGCCAGCAGCTTTACACGGAACACTGAAGCTTTCTTT | CASSFTRNTEAFF
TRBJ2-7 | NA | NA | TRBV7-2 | TGTGCCAGCAGCTTAGATCAGGGGTCCCCCTACGAGCAGTACTTC | CASSLDQGSPYEQYF
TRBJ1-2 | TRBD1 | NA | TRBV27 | TGTGCCACCTCGACTGGGGTGAGGACAGGGTATTCTGGCTACACCTTC | CATSTGVRTGYSGYTF
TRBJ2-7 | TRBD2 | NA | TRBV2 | TGTGCCAGCAGTGAGAGTGTAGCGGGGGGCTACGAGCAGTACTTC | CASSESVAGGYEQYF
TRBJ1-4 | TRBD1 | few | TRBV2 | TGTGCCAGCAGCGGGGACAGGGGGGATAAACTGTTTTTT | CASSGDRGDKLFF
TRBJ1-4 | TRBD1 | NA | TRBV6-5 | TGTGCCAGCTACCAGAAGGGGGCGCCAGGTGAAAAACTGTTTTTT | CASYQKGAPGEKLFF
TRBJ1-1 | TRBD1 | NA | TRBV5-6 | TGTGCCAGCAGCTTGGGCCCAGGGACAGCTGAAGCTTTCTTT | CASSLGPGTAEAFF
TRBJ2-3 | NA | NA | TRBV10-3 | TGTGCCATCAGTGCCGGAGTGGCAGATACGCAGTATTTT | CAISAGVADTQYF
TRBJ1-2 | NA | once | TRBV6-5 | TGTGCCAGCAGCGACAGCACCTATGGCTACACCTTC | CASSDSTYGYTF
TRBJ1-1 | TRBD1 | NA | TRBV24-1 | TGTGCCACCAGTGATTTGCTCCGGGACAGGGGGTGGGATACTGAAGCTTTCTTT | CATSDLLRDRGWDTEAFF